This paragraph reports one T cell receptor beta chain. The antigen remains unidentified. Researchers took RNA transcripts and amplified the TCR beta CDR3 regions from them. Primed by the HTBI set, a first-round RT-PCR was run on the TCR CDR3. TCRdb passed the multiplex PCR reads through MiXCR, listing each CDR3 protein once. Of approximately 400,000 distinct CDR3 sequences in the sample, roughly 25% were seen once. Germline CDR1 and CDR2: MDHEN and SYDVKM. V was trimmed by 7 bases and J by 3 bases, leaving 10 bases between them. The CDR3 runs to 12 residues. Patients aged 18 to 65 had newly diagnosed hyperthyroidism lasting under 2 months. Criteria for exclusion of patients were uncontrolled infection, other autoimmune disease, pregnancy or lactation. PBMCs were sourced from more than 9 ml fresh peripheral blood. These data come from a study of T cells in Graves' hyperthyroidism and ophthalmopathy. Study results and caveats: The model anticipated ophthalmopathy a median around six months pre-onset.

This sequence originates from a man aged 45-65 years with Graves' hyperthyroidism. The chain is built from TRBV28 and TRBJ2-7, with a weak D call TRBD1 (5 bases). Sequencing was performed on blood. CDR3 DNA: TGTGCCAGCACCGGGCAGGGCTACGAGCAGTACTTC. Translating gives CASTGQGYEQYF. Full variable domain (missing parts from reference TRBV28 and TRBJ2-7): DVKVTQSSRYLVKRTGEKVFLECVQDMDHENMFWYRQDPGLGLRLIYFSYDVKMKEKGDIPEGYSVSREKKERFSLILESASTNQTSMYLCASTGQGYEQYFGPGTRLTVT.